This entry is about one T cell receptor (beta chain). As handled by the study authors: For nucleated cells, counts were estimated from reference gene primer amplification. Clones were sequenced by immunoSEQ multiplex PCR, and TCRdb holds only the in-frame ones, with some missing. V, J and clone size were drawn from that table, and D and trimming were deduced from the DNA. The repertoire holds roughly 290,000 clones, with around nine tenths as singletons. The data derive from a study of blood T cell repertoires in COVID-19. Germline loops: CDR1 MNHEY, CDR2 SVGAGI. This CDR3 comprises 14 residues. With 7 bases clipped from V and 4 bases from J, the junction kept 5 bases outside the gene matches.

The origin of this receptor is a woman in her twenties or thirties with COVID-19, enrolled during active disease. This chain connects TRBV6-5 to TRBJ1-2, with 11 bases fitting TRBD1. The sequenced sample consisted of peripheral blood. In DNA form, the CDR3 reads TGTGCCAGCACCAGGACAGGGGGCGGCTATGGCTACACCTTC. Its translation: CASTRTGGGYGYTF.